Following are 10 T cell receptor beta chains from one sample sequenced in a study of CD8 T cells in ankylosing spondylitis. Study observations and caveats: Blood from ankylosing spondylitis patients appeared to carry a characteristic roughly 8-variant TCR beta motif.

No antigens are known for them. TCRdb independently ran MiXCR on the 5' RACE reads; one entry per CDR3 protein. The sample gives 700,000 to 1,000,000 distinct CDR3 sequences, approximately 12% of which show up once; about 0.49% is in the top ten. The sequenced material came from blood, either unsorted or a sorted T cell fraction (not recorded which). These receptors came from a male donor with ankylosing spondylitis.

The table lists this clonotype with a few counts. The V and J genes are TRBV20-1 and TRBJ2-7; TRBD1 aligns across 9 bases. The CDR3 consists of 12 residues. Germline V gene sequence: CDR1 DFQATT, CDR2 SNEGSKA (reference sequence). V shed 6 bases, J shed 4 bases, and the junction held 4 bases outside the gene matches. The CDR3 loop is CSARDREYEQYF. The CDR3, as DNA: TGCAGTGCCCGGGACAGGGAATACGAGCAGTACTTC.

This clonotype was seen at least ten times. This chain uses TRBV9 with TRBJ2-5; possible D gene TRBD2, 6 bases. The CDR3 loop spans 12 amino acids. Trimming pared 8 bases from V and 1 base from J, leaving 9 bases between. Germline values: CDR1 SGDLS, CDR2 YYNGEE. CDR3 sequence (DNA): TGTGCCAGTTCCGGGGGCCAAGAGACCCAGTACTTC. Translated, it gives CASSGGQETQYF.

There are many counts of this clonotype. The CDR3 DNA is TGCAGTGCTAGAGATACACAGTTAGAGACCCAGTACTTC. This gives the protein CSARDTQLETQYF. The chain employs TRBV20-1 and TRBJ2-5; D gene unclear. The CDR3 sequence is 13 residues long. Between the trimmed V and J ends, which lost 0 bases and 4 bases, there was a span of 9 bases. In germline, CDR1 is DFQATT, CDR2 SNEGSKA (reference sequence).

This clonotype showed up many times. The chain recombines TRBV7-2 with TRBJ2-7; D is unresolved. Germline CDR1 and CDR2: SGHTA and FQGNSA. V dropped 5 bases and J dropped 3 bases, with 14 bases sitting between them. The CDR3 spans 14 residues. DNA for the CDR3: TGTGCCAGCAGCCCCCGATCCAAGGGCTACGAGCAGTACTTC. The encoded protein is CASSPRSKGYEQYF.

The chain combines TRBV9 with TRBJ2-7; no clear D. V gave up 0 bases and J gave up 0 bases, with 7 bases separating them. Germline values: CDR1 SGDLS, CDR2 YYNGEE. The CDR3 length is 14 residues. CDR3: CASSVDGVSYEQYF. CDR3 in DNA: TGTGCCAGCAGCGTAGATGGCGTCTCCTACGAGCAGTACTTC.

This clonotype was picked up many times. The chain has TRBV4-2 and TRBJ2-1, with no clear D. Germline values: CDR1 LGHNA, CDR2 YNFKEQ. V was cut by 4 bases and J by 12 bases, with 16 bases left in between. CDR3 length: 13 residues. The DNA of the CDR3 is TGTGCCAGCAGCCCCCGTATCGGGTTGGCGCAGTTCTTC. Encoded protein: CASSPRIGLAQFF.

V usage is TRBV9 and J usage is TRBJ2-5; 7 bases align to TRBD2. V gave up 1 base and J gave up 5 bases; unmatched junction bases: 8. The length of the CDR3 is 15 residues. The germline gives CDR1 SGDLS, CDR2 YYNGEE. CDR3 amino acids: CASSVNGGLAETQYF. In DNA, the CDR3 is TGTGCCAGCAGCGTAAACGGGGGGTTGGCCGAGACCCAGTACTTC.

The chain uses TRBV5-1 and TRBJ1-1; 8 bases are a match to TRBD1. V lost 3 bases to trimming and J lost 2 bases; unmatched junction nucleotides: 6. This CDR3 contains 15 residues. Germline V CDR1 and CDR2: SGHRS, YFSETQ. The CDR3 DNA is TGCGCCAGCAGCTCGACAGGGGACTTCAACACTGAAGCTTTCTTT. Translation: CASSSTGDFNTEAFF.

This clonotype was counted between two and nine times. The rearrangement uses TRBV20-1 and TRBJ1-1; D ambiguous. Trimming left V 5 bases short and J 1 base short, with 14 bases between. The germline V gene encodes CDR1 DFQATT and CDR2 SNEGSKA (reference sequence). The CDR3 runs 14 residues. The CDR3 nucleotides are TGCAGTGCTCCTCCTGGGTGGGAGAACACTGAAGCTTTCTTT. Its translation is CSAPPGWENTEAFF.

In its sample, this clonotype was seen a few times. The chain carries TRBV6-1 and TRBJ1-1; TRBD1 matches 7 bases. After removal of 5 bases from V and 0 bases from J, the junction contained 12 bases not matched to a gene. The CDR3 has 17 residues. CDR1 and CDR2 from the germline V gene are MNHNS and SASEGT. The CDR3 DNA sequence: TGTGCCAGCAGTACGACAAACAGGGGATTCATGAACACTGAAGCTTTCTTT. Amino acids: CASSTTNRGFMNTEAFF.